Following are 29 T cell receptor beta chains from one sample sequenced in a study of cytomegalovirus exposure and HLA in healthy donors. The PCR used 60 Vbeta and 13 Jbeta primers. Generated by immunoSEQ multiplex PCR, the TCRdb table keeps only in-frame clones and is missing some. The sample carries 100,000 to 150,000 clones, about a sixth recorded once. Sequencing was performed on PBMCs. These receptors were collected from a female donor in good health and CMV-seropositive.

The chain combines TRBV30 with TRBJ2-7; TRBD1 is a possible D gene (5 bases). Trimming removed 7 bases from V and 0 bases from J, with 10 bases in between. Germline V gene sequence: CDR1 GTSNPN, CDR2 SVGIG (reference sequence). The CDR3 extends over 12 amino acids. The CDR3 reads CAFYRSSYEQYF. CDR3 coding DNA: TGTGCCTTTTACAGGAGCTCCTACGAGCAGTACTTC.

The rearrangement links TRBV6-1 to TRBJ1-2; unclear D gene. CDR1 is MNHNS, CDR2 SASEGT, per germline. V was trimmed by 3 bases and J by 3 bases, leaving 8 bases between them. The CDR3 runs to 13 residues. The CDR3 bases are TGTGCCAGCAGTGAGTACAGATACTATGGCTACACCTTC. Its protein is CASSEYRYYGYTF.

CDR3 bases: TGTGCCAGCAGCTTGGAAACCATTAGAGAGCAGTACTTC. This sequence encodes CASSLETIREQYF. The gene calls are TRBV5-6 and TRBJ2-7; D is ambiguous. The CDR3 is made up of 13 amino acids. Germline V gives CDR1 SGHDT, CDR2 YYEEEE. The germline V and J ends were trimmed by 0 bases and 7 bases, with 11 bases remaining between them.

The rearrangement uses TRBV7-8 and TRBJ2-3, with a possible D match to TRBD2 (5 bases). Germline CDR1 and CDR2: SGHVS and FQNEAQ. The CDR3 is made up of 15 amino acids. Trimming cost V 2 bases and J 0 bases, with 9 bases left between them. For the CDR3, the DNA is TGTGCCAGCAGCTTACGAGGGCCTAGCACAGATACGCAGTATTTT. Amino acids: CASSLRGPSTDTQYF.

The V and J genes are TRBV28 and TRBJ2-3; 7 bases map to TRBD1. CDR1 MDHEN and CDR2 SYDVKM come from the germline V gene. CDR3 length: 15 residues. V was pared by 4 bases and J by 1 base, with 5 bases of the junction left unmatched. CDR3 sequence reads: CASSSTGTGTDTQYF. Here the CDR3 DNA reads TGTGCCAGCAGTTCCACCGGGACAGGCACAGATACGCAGTATTTT.

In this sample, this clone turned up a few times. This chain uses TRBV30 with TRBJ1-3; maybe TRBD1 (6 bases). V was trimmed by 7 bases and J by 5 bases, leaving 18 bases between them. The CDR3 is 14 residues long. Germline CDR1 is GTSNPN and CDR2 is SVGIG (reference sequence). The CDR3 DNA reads TGTGCCTTCGAAAACGGGGGGCCTCGAAACACCATATATTTT. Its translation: CAFENGGPRNTIYF.

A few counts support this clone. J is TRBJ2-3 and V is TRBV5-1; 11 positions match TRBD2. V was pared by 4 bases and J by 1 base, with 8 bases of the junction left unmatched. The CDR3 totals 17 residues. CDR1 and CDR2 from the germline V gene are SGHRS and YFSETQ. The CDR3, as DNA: TGCGCCAGCAGCGGATCGACTAGCGGGGACCGCACAGATACGCAGTATTTT. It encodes CASSGSTSGDRTDTQYF.

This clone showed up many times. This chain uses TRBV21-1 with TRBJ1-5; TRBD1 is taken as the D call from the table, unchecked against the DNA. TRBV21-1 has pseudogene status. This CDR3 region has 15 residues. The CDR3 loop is CASRRSDRNNQPQHF. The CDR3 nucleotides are TGTGCCAGCAGGAGATCTGACAGAAACAATCAGCCCCAGCATTTT.

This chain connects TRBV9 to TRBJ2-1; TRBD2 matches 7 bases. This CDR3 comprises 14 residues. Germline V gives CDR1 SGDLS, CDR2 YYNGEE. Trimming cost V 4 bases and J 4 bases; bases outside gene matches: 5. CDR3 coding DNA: TGTGCCAGCAGCACGATGGGGGGGTACAATGAGCAGTTCTTC. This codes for CASSTMGGYNEQFF.

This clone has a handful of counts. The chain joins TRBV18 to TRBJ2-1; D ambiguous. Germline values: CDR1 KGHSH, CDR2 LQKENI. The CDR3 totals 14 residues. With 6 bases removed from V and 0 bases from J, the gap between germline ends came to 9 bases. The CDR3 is CASSGSSSYNEQFF. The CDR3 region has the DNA TGTGCCAGCTCCGGGTCGAGCTCCTACAATGAGCAGTTCTTC.

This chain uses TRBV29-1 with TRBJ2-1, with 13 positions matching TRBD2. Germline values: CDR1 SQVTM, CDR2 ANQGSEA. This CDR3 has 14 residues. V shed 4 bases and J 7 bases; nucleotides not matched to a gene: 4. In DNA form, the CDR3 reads TGCAGCGTTGTGGGACTAGCGGGGTGGAATGAGCAGTTCTTC. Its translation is CSVVGLAGWNEQFF.

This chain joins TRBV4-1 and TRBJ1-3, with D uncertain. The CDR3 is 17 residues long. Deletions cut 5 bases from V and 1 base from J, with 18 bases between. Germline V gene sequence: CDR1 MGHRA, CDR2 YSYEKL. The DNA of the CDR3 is TGCGCCAGCAGCTACCGAATCCCACAGCAGTCTGGAAACACCATATATTTT. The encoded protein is CASSYRIPQQSGNTIYF.

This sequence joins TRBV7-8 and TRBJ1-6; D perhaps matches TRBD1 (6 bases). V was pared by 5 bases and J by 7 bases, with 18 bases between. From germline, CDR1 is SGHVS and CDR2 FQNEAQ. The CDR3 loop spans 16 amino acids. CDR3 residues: CASSQPDRLGNSPLHF. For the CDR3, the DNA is TGTGCCAGCAGCCAGCCCGACAGGTTGGGGAATTCACCCCTCCACTTT.

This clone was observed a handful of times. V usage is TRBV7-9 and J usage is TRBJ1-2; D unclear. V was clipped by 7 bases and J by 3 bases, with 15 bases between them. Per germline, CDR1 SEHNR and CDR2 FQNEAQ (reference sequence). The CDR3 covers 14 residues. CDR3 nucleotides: TGTGCCAGCACCCATAGCAGCTTTTACTATGGCTACACCTTC. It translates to CASTHSSFYYGYTF.

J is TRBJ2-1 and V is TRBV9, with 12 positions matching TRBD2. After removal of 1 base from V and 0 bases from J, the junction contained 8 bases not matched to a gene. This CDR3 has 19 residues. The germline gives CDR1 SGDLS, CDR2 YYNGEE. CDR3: CASSVMSLAGGSSYNEQFF. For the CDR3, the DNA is TGTGCCAGCAGCGTAATGAGCCTAGCGGGGGGGAGCTCCTACAATGAGCAGTTCTTC.

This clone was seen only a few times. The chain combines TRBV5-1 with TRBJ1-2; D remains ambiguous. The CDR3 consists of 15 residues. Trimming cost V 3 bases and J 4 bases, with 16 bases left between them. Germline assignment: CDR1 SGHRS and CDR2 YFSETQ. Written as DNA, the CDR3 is TGCGCCAGCAGCTCAGGACTAGCGGCCCTCTATGGCTACACCTTC. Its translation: CASSSGLAALYGYTF. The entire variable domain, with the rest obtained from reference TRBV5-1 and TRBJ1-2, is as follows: KAGVTQTPRYLIKTRGQQVTLSCSPISGHRSVSWYQQTPGQGLQFLFEYFSETQRNKGNFPGRFSGRQFSNSRSEMNVSTLELGDSALYLCASSSGLAALYGYTFGSGTRLTVV.

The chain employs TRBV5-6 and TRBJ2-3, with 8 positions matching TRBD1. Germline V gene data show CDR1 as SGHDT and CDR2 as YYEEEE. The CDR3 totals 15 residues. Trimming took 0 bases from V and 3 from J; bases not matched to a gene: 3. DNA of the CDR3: TGTGCCAGCAGCTTGGTCACAGGGGGGACAGATACGCAGTATTTT. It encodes CASSLVTGGTDTQYF.

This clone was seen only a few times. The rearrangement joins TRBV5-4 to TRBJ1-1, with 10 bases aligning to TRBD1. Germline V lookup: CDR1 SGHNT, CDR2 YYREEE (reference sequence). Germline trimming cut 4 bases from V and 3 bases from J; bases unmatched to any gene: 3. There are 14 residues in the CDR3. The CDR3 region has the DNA TGTGCCAGCAGCACCGGACAGGGGGACACTGAAGCTTTCTTT. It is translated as CASSTGQGDTEAFF.

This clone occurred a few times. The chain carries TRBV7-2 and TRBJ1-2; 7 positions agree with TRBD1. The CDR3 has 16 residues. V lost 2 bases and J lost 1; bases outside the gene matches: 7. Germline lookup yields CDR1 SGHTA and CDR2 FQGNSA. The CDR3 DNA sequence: TGTGCCAGCAGCTTAAAGAGGGACAGAAGTAACTATGGCTACACCTTC. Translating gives CASSLKRDRSNYGYTF.

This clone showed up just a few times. CDR3 nucleotides: TGTGCCAGCAGCTTAAGAGGACAGGGTTACGAGCAGTACTTC. Its translation: CASSLRGQGYEQYF. The V call is TRBV7-9, the J call TRBJ2-7, with 8 bases that match TRBD1. The CDR3 spans 14 residues. The V gene's germline CDR1 is SEHNR and CDR2 FQNEAQ (reference sequence). Germline trimming cut 2 bases from V and 4 bases from J; bases unmatched to any gene: 4.

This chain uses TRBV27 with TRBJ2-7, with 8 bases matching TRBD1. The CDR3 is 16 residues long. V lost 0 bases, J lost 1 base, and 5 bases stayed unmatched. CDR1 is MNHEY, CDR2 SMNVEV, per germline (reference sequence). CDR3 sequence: CASSLSIGDRSYEQYF. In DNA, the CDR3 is TGTGCCAGCAGTTTATCGATTGGGGACAGGTCCTACGAGCAGTACTTC.

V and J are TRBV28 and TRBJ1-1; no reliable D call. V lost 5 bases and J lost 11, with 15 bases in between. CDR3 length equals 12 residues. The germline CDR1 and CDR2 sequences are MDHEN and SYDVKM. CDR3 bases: TGTGCCAGCAGTCCCCGGAGTAAAGAGGCTTTCTTT. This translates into CASSPRSKEAFF.

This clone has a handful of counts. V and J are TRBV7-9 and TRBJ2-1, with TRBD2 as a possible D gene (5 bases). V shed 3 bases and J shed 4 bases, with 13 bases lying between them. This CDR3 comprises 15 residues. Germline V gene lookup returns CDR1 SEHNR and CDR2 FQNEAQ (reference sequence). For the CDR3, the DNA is TGTGCCAGCAGCTTCAGCCTAGCAGTTTACAATGAGCAGTTCTTC. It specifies CASSFSLAVYNEQFF.

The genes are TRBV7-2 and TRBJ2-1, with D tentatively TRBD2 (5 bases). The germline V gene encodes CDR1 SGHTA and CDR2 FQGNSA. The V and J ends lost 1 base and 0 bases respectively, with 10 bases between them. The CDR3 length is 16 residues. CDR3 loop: CASSLERGSSYNEQFF. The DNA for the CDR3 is TGTGCCAGCAGCTTAGAGAGAGGGAGCTCCTACAATGAGCAGTTCTTC.

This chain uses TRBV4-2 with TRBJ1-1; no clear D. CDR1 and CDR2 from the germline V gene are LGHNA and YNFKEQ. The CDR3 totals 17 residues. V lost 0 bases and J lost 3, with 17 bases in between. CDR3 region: CASSQEPGLASDTEAFF. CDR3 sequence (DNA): TGTGCCAGCAGCCAAGAACCGGGTCTCGCCAGCGACACTGAAGCTTTCTTT.

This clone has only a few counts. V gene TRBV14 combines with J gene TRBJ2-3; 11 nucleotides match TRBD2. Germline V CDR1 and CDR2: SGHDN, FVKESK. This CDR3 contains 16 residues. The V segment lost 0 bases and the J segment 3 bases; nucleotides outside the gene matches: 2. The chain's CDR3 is CASSQETSGITDTQYF. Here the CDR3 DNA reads TGTGCCAGCAGCCAAGAGACTAGCGGGATTACAGATACGCAGTATTTT.

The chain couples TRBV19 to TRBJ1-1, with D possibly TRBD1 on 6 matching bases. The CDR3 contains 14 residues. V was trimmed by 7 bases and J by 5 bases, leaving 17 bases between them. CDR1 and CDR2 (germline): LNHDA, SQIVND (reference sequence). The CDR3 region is CASTALGGMTEAFF. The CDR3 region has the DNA TGTGCCAGTACCGCATTAGGGGGTATGACTGAAGCTTTCTTT.

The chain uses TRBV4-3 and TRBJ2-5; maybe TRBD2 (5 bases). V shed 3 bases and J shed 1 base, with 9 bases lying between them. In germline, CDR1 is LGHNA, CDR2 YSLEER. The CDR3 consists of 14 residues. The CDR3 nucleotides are TGCGCCAGCAGCCACGAGCGGAGCCAAGAGACCCAGTACTTC. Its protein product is CASSHERSQETQYF.

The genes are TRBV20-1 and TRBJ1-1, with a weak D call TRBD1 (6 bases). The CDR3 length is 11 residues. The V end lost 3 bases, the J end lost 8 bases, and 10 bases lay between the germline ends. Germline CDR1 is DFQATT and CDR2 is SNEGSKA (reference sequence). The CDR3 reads CSASLDREAFF. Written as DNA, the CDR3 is TGCAGTGCTAGTTTGGACAGAGAAGCTTTCTTT.